The rows below give T cell receptor beta chains drawn from one sample of a study of T cells in localized non-small cell lung cancer. Clones were sequenced by immunoSEQ multiplex PCR, and TCRdb holds only the in-frame ones, with some missing. The table lists roughly 30,000 clones, 94% of them singletons, with less than 0.8% in the top ten. Sample: peripheral blood, taken before any cancer treatment. These receptors came from a woman aged 40-75 years with stage I lung adenocarcinoma. Each CDR3 is given with its conserved first and last residue. A D gene is named only where the DNA matches it firmly. Rows may omit the clone size; those that give it use once, few, many or a size class.

d_call j_call v_call clone_size cdr3_nt cdr3_aa
. TRBJ2-1 TRBV19 . TGTGCCAGTAGTATAGTGCCAACTTCGGAGCAGTTCTTC CASSIVPTSEQFF
. TRBJ2-7 TRBV28 . TGTGCCAGCAAGTTCGGACCCTCACCGCACGAGCAGTACTTC CASKFGPSPHEQYF
TRBD1 TRBJ1-2 TRBV6-5 . TGTGCCAGCAGCCGCGACAGGGTAGATGGCTACACCTTC CASSRDRVDGYTF
TRBD1 TRBJ1-2 TRBV6-6 . TGTGCCAGCCGATTGACGACAGGGGGCTATGGCTACACCTTC CASRLTTGGYGYTF
TRBD1 TRBJ2-1 TRBV11-2 . TGTGCCAGCAGCTTAGAACTACTGGACAGGGACCATGAGCAGTTCTTC CASSLELLDRDHEQFF
TRBD2 TRBJ2-3 TRBV5-1 . TGCGCCAGCAGCTTTGGAGGCGGGGGTGCCGATACGCAGTATTTT CASSFGGGGADTQYF
TRBD1 TRBJ1-2 TRBV7-2 . TGTGCCAGCAGCCCGGGACAGAACTATGGCTACACCTTC CASSPGQNYGYTF
. TRBJ2-7 TRBV9 . TGTGCCAGCAGCTCGGCAGGGCGCCCCTACGAGCAGTACTTC CASSSAGRPYEQYF
. TRBJ1-4 TRBV7-9 . TGTGCCAGCAGCCCCCAGACAGGAACTAATGAAAAACTGTTTTTT CASSPQTGTNEKLFF
TRBD2 TRBJ2-1 TRBV7-9 . TGTGCCAGCAGCTCGGTGGGGGGGAGGAATGAGCAGTTCTTC CASSSVGGRNEQFF
TRBD1 TRBJ1-1 TRBV18 . TGTGCCAGCTCACCACAGGGACAGATGAACACTGAAGCTTTCTTT CASSPQGQMNTEAFF
. TRBJ1-5 TRBV6-1 . TGTGCCAGCTACAGGGCCGGGGGCAATCAGCCCCAGCATTTT CASYRAGGNQPQHF
. TRBJ2-7 TRBV4-2 . TGTGCCAGCAGCCTTGGGCAGGGATCCTACGAGCAGTACTTC CASSLGQGSYEQYF
. TRBJ1-1 TRBV7-6 . TGTGCCAGCAGCTCTTGGGGGCAAACTGAAGCTTTCTTT CASSSWGQTEAFF
. TRBJ1-3 TRBV11-2 . TGTGCCAGCAGCTTAGGGGCCGCGGGCTCTGGAAACACCATATATTTT CASSLGAAGSGNTIYF
. TRBJ1-5 TRBV21-1 . TGTGCCAGCAACACCACAGAAGAGTATAGCAATCAGCCCCAGCATTTT CASNTTEEYSNQPQHF
TRBD1 TRBJ1-2 TRBV4-3 . TGCGCCAGCAGCCATGGACAGGGTGGTTTTGGGTATGGCTACACCTTC CASSHGQGGFGYGYTF
TRBD1 TRBJ1-2 TRBV7-2 . TGTGCCAGCAGCTCCCTGGACAGGGCAGGCAACTATGGCTACACCTTC CASSSLDRAGNYGYTF
. TRBJ2-1 TRBV4-1 . TGCGCCAGCAGCCAAGAGGGGCAGGGGGGCTACAATGAGCAGTTCTTC CASSQEGQGGYNEQFF
TRBD2 TRBJ2-1 TRBV5-1 . TGCGCCAGCAGTCCCGCGGGGGGTGTCTCCTACAATGAGCAGTTCTTC CASSPAGGVSYNEQFF
. TRBJ2-2 TRBV5-1 once TGCGCCAGCAGCTTGGATGGCGGGGAGCTGTTTTTT CASSLDGGELFF
. TRBJ1-5 TRBV27 . TGTGCCAGCAGTTTAAGAATTTATCAGCCCCAGCATTTT CASSLRIYQPQHF
. TRBJ1-2 TRBV4-3 . TGCGCCAGCAGCCTTGGGGCCGGGGGTGGCTACACCTTC CASSLGAGGGYTF
TRBD2 TRBJ2-7 TRBV5-4 . TGTGCCAGCAGCTTGGGGACTAGCGGGAGGGTTAGGCAGTACTTC CASSLGTSGRVRQYF
. TRBJ1-1 TRBV6-5 . TGTGCCAGCAGTTACTCAGGGAGGTTAACTGAAGCTTTCTTT CASSYSGRLTEAFF
TRBD2 TRBJ2-7 TRBV5-4 once TGTGCCAGCAGCTTGTTGAGCGGGAGGCCCCCGTACGAGCAGTACTTC CASSLLSGRPPYEQYF
. TRBJ1-1 TRBV10-1 . TGCGCCAGCAGCACCCAGGGCGACACTGAAGCTTTCTTT CASSTQGDTEAFF
TRBD2 TRBJ2-1 TRBV18 . TGTGCCAGCTCACCAATTATCCCCGGGACTAGCTCCTACAATGAGCAGTTCTTC CASSPIIPGTSSYNEQFF
. TRBJ2-2 TRBV18 . TGTGCCAGCTCACCCGCAGTGCAGGCAAACACCGGGGAGCTGTTTTTT CASSPAVQANTGELFF
. TRBJ1-1 TRBV21-1 . TGTGCCAGTCGGGGCCGGGGCCCTGAAGCTTTCTTT CASRGRGPEAFF
TRBD2 TRBJ2-6 TRBV5-3 . TGTGCCAGAAGCCCCTTCCAAGTCCCGGGTGTCCTAGCGGGTCCCCCCTCTGGGGCCAACGTCCTGACTTTC CARSPFQVPGVLAGPPSGANVLTF
TRBD1 TRBJ1-5 TRBV11-2 . TGTGCCAGCAGCTTAGGTAACCGACAGGGGCGCAATCAGCCCCAGCATTTT CASSLGNRQGRNQPQHF
. TRBJ2-1 TRBV7-6 . TGTGCCAGCAGCTTAGCGCACATTTACAATGAGCAGTTCTTC CASSLAHIYNEQFF
TRBD1 TRBJ1-5 TRBV2 . TGTGCCAGCAGTGGGGACAGGGTGCGATTACCCCAGCATTTT CASSGDRVRLPQHF
TRBD2 TRBJ2-7 TRBV29-1 . TGCAGCGTTGGGGACGGGAGGGACTACGAGCAGTACTTC CSVGDGRDYEQYF
. TRBJ1-4 TRBV19 . TGTGCCAGTAAATTCAGGGGCCGGGAGACTGAAAAACTGTTTTTT CASKFRGRETEKLFF
TRBD2 TRBJ2-7 TRBV7-2 . TGTGCCAGCAGCCCACAAAGGAGTAGCGGGAGGGCCGTTTACGAGCAGTACTTC CASSPQRSSGRAVYEQYF
. TRBJ1-6 TRBV4-1 . TGCGCCAGCAGCCAGGGACTGTTGAGGGGGACCAAGGATTCACCCCTCCACTTT CASSQGLLRGTKDSPLHF
. TRBJ2-7 TRBV6-1 . TGTGCCAGCGCCTCGTTTCCAGGAACCTACGAGCAGTACTTC CASASFPGTYEQYF
. TRBJ1-2 TRBV4-3 once TGCGCCAGCAGCCAAGATGGAACTTCGGGCTATGGCTACACCTTC CASSQDGTSGYGYTF
. TRBJ2-5 TRBV7-2 . TGTGCCAGCAGCTTAGGAGGGGAGGCGACCCAGTACTTC CASSLGGEATQYF
. TRBJ2-1 TRBV4-1 . TGCGCCAGCAGCTTATACAATGAGCAGTTCTTC CASSLYNEQFF
. TRBJ2-1 TRBV5-1 . TGCGCCAGCAGCATTGTGGGAGATTACAATGAGCAGTTCTTC CASSIVGDYNEQFF
TRBD1 TRBJ1-1 TRBV19 few TGTGCCAGTAGTATAGGGACAGGGATGAACACTGAAGCTTTCTTT CASSIGTGMNTEAFF
TRBD1 TRBJ1-2 TRBV28 . TGTGCCAGCAGACAGGGGGCTAATGGCTACACCTTC CASRQGANGYTF
TRBD1 TRBJ1-1 TRBV28 . TGTGCCAGCGGATTACCAGGGGGCGGACGGACTGAAGCTTTCTTT CASGLPGGGRTEAFF
. TRBJ1-2 TRBV29-1 . TGCAGCGTTGGAGGAGGGGGGGACTATGGCTACACCTTC CSVGGGGDYGYTF
TRBD1 TRBJ1-4 TRBV10-2 once TGCGCCAGCAGGGCCCACAGGGGTTTTAATGAAAAACTGTTTTTT CASRAHRGFNEKLFF
. TRBJ1-4 TRBV6-5 . TGTGCCAGCAGTTACTCGGAGGGGAATGAAAAACTGTTTTTT CASSYSEGNEKLFF
TRBD1 TRBJ2-5 TRBV2 once TGTGCCAGCAGCCGGACAGGGGTCAGGAAAGAGACCCAGTACTTC CASSRTGVRKETQYF
TRBD1 TRBJ1-2 TRBV6-5 . TGTGCCAGCAGTTACTCGACAGGGGGCTACACCTTC CASSYSTGGYTF
. TRBJ2-3 TRBV19 . TGTGCCAGTAGCCGGGACGCCGCGAAGCCGCAGTATTTT CASSRDAAKPQYF
TRBD1 TRBJ2-3 TRBV27 . TGTGCCACCTGGACAGGGGGCGGCACAGATACGCAGTATTTT CATWTGGGTDTQYF
TRBD1 TRBJ1-2 TRBV10-2 . TGCGCCGCAAAGGGGACAGGGAGCCTCTATGGCTACACCTTC CAAKGTGSLYGYTF
. TRBJ2-3 TRBV11-2 once TGTGCCAGCAGCTTAGTTGGAGGTGGGACCACAGATACGCAGTATTTT CASSLVGGGTTDTQYF
TRBD1 TRBJ1-1 TRBV23-1 . TGCGCCAGCAGTCAAGATACAGGGGGTGAAGCTTTCTTT CASSQDTGGEAFF
TRBD1 TRBJ2-7 TRBV4-3 . TGCGCCAGCAGCTATCGGGACAGCTACTACGAGCAGTACTTC CASSYRDSYYEQYF